The rows below give T cell receptor beta chains drawn from one sample of a study of T cells in tumors after PD-1 blockade. The table came from immunoSEQ multiplex PCR; TCRdb's copy has only in-frame clones and leaves some out. The data hold about 59,000 clones, with just under 80% observed a single time. The source was PBMCs, collected before anti-PD-1 treatment. Receptor source: a human donor with basal cell carcinoma. Both conserved end residues are part of each CDR3. The D gene is left open where the match is weak. Clone size is given for some rows only: seen once, a few or many times, or a class if the clone is expanded.

DNA,CDR3,size,V,J,D
TGTGCCTGTTCGGACAGGGGAAGAGAGCAGTACTTC,CACSDRGREQYF,few,TRBV30,TRBJ2-7,TRBD1
TGTGCCAGCAGCTTAGGTCGGGACAGGGTAATTGAGGAAAAACTGTTTTTT,CASSLGRDRVIEEKLFF,few,TRBV7-8,TRBJ1-4,TRBD1
TGTGCCAGCAGTCATAATAGCAATCAGCCCCAGCATTTT,CASSHNSNQPQHF,NA,TRBV6-2/TRBV6-3,TRBJ1-5,NA
TGTGCCAGCAGCCCGGGGGGGACAGGGTCTCTCTCGTTCGGAAACACCATATATTTT,CASSPGGTGSLSFGNTIYF,NA,TRBV5-8,TRBJ1-3,TRBD1
TGTGCCAGCAGTTGGACCGACGGAGGTAGCAATCAGCCCCAGCATTTT,CASSWTDGGSNQPQHF,once,TRBV6-7,TRBJ1-5,NA
TGCAGCGTTGAATACGGGACCGCAACTAATGAAAAACTGTTTTTT,CSVEYGTATNEKLFF,NA,TRBV29-1,TRBJ1-4,NA
TGCGCCAGCAGCTTACAAGGGAGAGGGAGCACAGATACGCAGTATTTT,CASSLQGRGSTDTQYF,NA,TRBV5-1,TRBJ2-3,NA
TGTGCCAGCAGTTTGGGACTTGGAAACACCATATATTTT,CASSLGLGNTIYF,NA,TRBV27,TRBJ1-3,NA
TGTGCCAGCAGCCCCCGGACACAAGAGACCCAGTACTTC,CASSPRTQETQYF,NA,TRBV7-9,TRBJ2-5,NA
TGTGCCAGCAGACCAAGGGCAGGGTACACTGAAGCTTTCTTT,CASRPRAGYTEAFF,NA,TRBV2,TRBJ1-1,NA
TGTGCCAGCAGCTTAGTCGCCGTGCCGAACACCGGGGAGCTGTTTTTT,CASSLVAVPNTGELFF,NA,TRBV7-8,TRBJ2-2,NA
TGTGCCAGCAGTGAACAGAGACGAGATACGCAGTATTTT,CASSEQRRDTQYF,few,TRBV6-1,TRBJ2-3,NA
TGTGCCACCAGCAGAGATCGTAGCAGAAGGGGCCACGAGCAGTACTTC,CATSRDRSRRGHEQYF,NA,TRBV15,TRBJ2-7,NA
TGCGCCAGCAGCGAGACAGAGGGAGAGACCCAGTACTTC,CASSETEGETQYF,once,TRBV5-1,TRBJ2-5,NA
TGTGCCAGCAGCTTAGCCTCCGGGTCTACGATACTGCACTTT,CASSLASGSTILHF,NA,TRBV7-9,TRBJ1-6,NA
TGTGCCACCAGCGGGAGGGTATTGACCGCTGGAAACACCATATATTTT,CATSGRVLTAGNTIYF,NA,TRBV15,TRBJ1-3,NA
TGTGCCAGTAGTATAGGAAGTTCCTACAATGAGCAGTTCTTC,CASSIGSSYNEQFF,NA,TRBV19,TRBJ2-1,NA
TGCGCCAGCAGGGGGACAGGGGGCATGGAGACCCAGTACTTC,CASRGTGGMETQYF,NA,TRBV10-2,TRBJ2-5,TRBD1
TGCGCCAGCGGGGACAGGCTTGTGGTAACTAATGAAAAACTGTTTTTT,CASGDRLVVTNEKLFF,NA,TRBV10-2,TRBJ1-4,TRBD1
TGTGCCAGCAGCGCAGGGGCCTATAATTCACCCCTCCACTTT,CASSAGAYNSPLHF,NA,TRBV7-9,TRBJ1-6,NA
TGTGCCACCAGCAGAGATGGCAGGGATGAAGAGACCCAGTACTTC,CATSRDGRDEETQYF,NA,TRBV15,TRBJ2-5,NA
TGTGCCAGCAAGCACAACAGGCAGCCTGACGGCAATCAGCCCCAGCATTTT,CASKHNRQPDGNQPQHF,few,TRBV2,TRBJ1-5,NA
TGTGCCAGCAGTTACTCTAGCGGGGCCTTTAACAATGAGCAGTTCTTC,CASSYSSGAFNNEQFF,once,TRBV6-5,TRBJ2-1,TRBD2
TGTGCCAGCTCACCAGGACTAGCGGTCTTACTCTCCTACGAGCAGTACTTC,CASSPGLAVLLSYEQYF,NA,TRBV18,TRBJ2-7,TRBD2
TGCAGCGTTCTCCCCGGGACTAGCTACAATGAGCAGTTCTTC,CSVLPGTSYNEQFF,once,TRBV29-1,TRBJ2-1,TRBD2
TGTGCCAGCATTTCCGGTAGCGGGGTGGGAAATGAGCAGTTCTTC,CASISGSGVGNEQFF,NA,TRBV21-1,TRBJ2-1,NA
TGTGCCAGCAGCTTGCGACTTAGCGGGGGTTCGGAGACCCAGTACTTC,CASSLRLSGGSETQYF,NA,TRBV5-6,TRBJ2-5,TRBD2
TGTGCCAGCAGCGTAGGAGTGGGCGGCCCCTACGAGCAGTACTTC,CASSVGVGGPYEQYF,once,TRBV9,TRBJ2-7,NA
TGTGCCAGTAGTATAGGACAGGGTAACACTGAAGCTTTCTTT,CASSIGQGNTEAFF,few,TRBV19,TRBJ1-1,TRBD1
TGTGCCAGCAGCCACCTTCTCGGGAACACTGAAGCTTTCTTT,CASSHLLGNTEAFF,NA,TRBV4-2,TRBJ1-1,NA
TGTGCCAGCAGCCCCCGGGGGGCAGACAGCGAGCAGTACTTC,CASSPRGADSEQYF,NA,TRBV9,TRBJ2-7,NA
TGTGCCGCCACGACAGGGGCGATTGTTAGCGGCTACACCTTC,CAATTGAIVSGYTF,NA,TRBV10-3,TRBJ1-2,TRBD1
TGTGCCAGCAGCCATGTTACAGGGGGAAGAGGCGAAGCTTTCTTT,CASSHVTGGRGEAFF,NA,TRBV14,TRBJ1-1,TRBD1
TGTGCCAGTACTGGGGCAGGGGGCCCCTACGAGCAGTACTTC,CASTGAGGPYEQYF,NA,TRBV19,TRBJ2-7,TRBD1
TGCGCCAGCAGCCAGGACGGAACCTCCATGGATGAGCAGTTCTTC,CASSQDGTSMDEQFF,NA,TRBV4-1,TRBJ2-1,NA
TGTGCCAGCAGCTTAGTTTCGGAGACCCAGTACTTC,CASSLVSETQYF,once,TRBV7-9,TRBJ2-5,NA
TGCGCCAGCAGCCAAGACTCGGACAGGGGGCTTACGGTTTCCTCTGGAAACACCATATATTTT,CASSQDSDRGLTVSSGNTIYF,NA,TRBV4-1,TRBJ1-3,TRBD1
TGTGCCAGTAGTATACGCGCGGGGGGGCATGACAATGAGCAGTTCTTC,CASSIRAGGHDNEQFF,NA,TRBV19,TRBJ2-1,TRBD2
TGTGCCAGCAGTTACCTAGACAGGGGGAAGGAAAAACTGTTTTTT,CASSYLDRGKEKLFF,NA,TRBV6-6,TRBJ1-4,TRBD1
TGTGCCAGCAGAACCGGGACTTTACCTATCGGGACCCAGTACTTC,CASRTGTLPIGTQYF,NA,TRBV2,TRBJ2-5,NA
TGTGCCAGCAGTGAATTGGGCAGGGCAAGCTACGAGCAGTACTTC,CASSELGRASYEQYF,NA,TRBV2,TRBJ2-7,NA
TGTGCCAGCAGTCGCGTGGGGGGTACGCAGTATTTT,CASSRVGGTQYF,few,TRBV27,TRBJ2-3,NA
TGTGCCAGCTCACCAATGGGAGCTACAACTAATGAAAAACTGTTTTTT,CASSPMGATTNEKLFF,NA,TRBV18,TRBJ1-4,NA
TGTGCCAGCAGCCCTAGTGCCGACTATGGCTACACCTTC,CASSPSADYGYTF,NA,TRBV7-9,TRBJ1-2,NA
TGTGCCAGCAGCTTAGTTCGCCACCACGAGAACACTGAAGCTTTCTTT,CASSLVRHHENTEAFF,NA,TRBV11-3,TRBJ1-1,NA
TGTGCCAGTAGTGTACAGGGGGGGGCCTACGAGCAGTACTTC,CASSVQGGAYEQYF,NA,TRBV19,TRBJ2-7,NA
TGTGCCAGCAGCTCGAACAGCCGGCCCCTGGCCGGGGAGCTGTTTTTT,CASSSNSRPLAGELFF,NA,TRBV5-4,TRBJ2-2,NA
TGTGCCAGCAGCAAATGTGGGACAGTTTTAGACCCCTACGAGCAGTACTTC,CASSKCGTVLDPYEQYF,NA,TRBV21-1,TRBJ2-7,NA